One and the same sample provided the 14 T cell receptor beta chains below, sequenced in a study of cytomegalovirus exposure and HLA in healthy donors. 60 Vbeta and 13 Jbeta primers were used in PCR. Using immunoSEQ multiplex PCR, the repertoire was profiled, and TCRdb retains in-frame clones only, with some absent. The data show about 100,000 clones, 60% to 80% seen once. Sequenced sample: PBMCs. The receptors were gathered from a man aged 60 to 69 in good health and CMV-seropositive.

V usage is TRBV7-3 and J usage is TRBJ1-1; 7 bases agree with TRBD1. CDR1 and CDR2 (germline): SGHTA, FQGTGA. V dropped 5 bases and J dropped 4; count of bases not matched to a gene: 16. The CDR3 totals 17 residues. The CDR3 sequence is CASSRQGASGSRTEAFF. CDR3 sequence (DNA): TGTGCCAGCAGCCGACAGGGAGCGTCGGGGAGTCGCACTGAAGCTTTCTTT.

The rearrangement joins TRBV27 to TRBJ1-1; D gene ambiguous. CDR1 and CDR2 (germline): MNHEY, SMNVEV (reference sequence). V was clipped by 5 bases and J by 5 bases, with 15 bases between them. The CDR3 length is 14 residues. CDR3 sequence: CASSTGSGRTEAFF. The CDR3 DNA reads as TGTGCCAGCAGTACCGGGTCCGGGAGGACTGAAGCTTTCTTT.

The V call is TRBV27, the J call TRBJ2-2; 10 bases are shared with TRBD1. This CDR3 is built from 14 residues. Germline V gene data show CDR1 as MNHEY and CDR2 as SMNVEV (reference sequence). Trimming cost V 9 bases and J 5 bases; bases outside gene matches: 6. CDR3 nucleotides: TGTGCCAGTACCCGGGACAGGGGTACCGGGGAGCTGTTTTTT. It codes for CASTRDRGTGELFF.

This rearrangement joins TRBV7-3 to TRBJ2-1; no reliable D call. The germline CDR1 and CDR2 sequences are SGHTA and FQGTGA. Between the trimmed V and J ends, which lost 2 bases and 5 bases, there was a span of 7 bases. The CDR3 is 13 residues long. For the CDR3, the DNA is TGTGCCAGCAGCTTATCCCGGGACAATGAGCAGTTCTTC. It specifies CASSLSRDNEQFF.

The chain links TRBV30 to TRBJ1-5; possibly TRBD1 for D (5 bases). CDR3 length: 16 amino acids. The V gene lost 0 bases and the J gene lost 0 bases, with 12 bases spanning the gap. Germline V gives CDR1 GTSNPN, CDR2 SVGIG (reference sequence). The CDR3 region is CAWSVGTSLSNQPQHF. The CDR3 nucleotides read TGTGCCTGGAGTGTAGGGACTTCCCTTAGCAATCAGCCCCAGCATTTT.

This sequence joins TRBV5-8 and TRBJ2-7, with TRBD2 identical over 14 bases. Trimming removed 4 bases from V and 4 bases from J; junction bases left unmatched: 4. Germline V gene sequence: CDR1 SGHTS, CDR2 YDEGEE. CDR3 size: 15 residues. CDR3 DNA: TGTGCCAGCAGCGGGACTAGCGGGGGTATTTACGAGCAGTACTTC. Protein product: CASSGTSGGIYEQYF.

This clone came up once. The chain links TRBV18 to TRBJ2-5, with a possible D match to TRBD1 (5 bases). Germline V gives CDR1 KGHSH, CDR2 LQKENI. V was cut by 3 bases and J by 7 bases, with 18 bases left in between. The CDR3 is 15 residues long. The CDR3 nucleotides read TGTGCCAGCTCACCCGCTGGCAGGGAAGTTGCGACCCAGTACTTC. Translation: CASSPAGREVATQYF.

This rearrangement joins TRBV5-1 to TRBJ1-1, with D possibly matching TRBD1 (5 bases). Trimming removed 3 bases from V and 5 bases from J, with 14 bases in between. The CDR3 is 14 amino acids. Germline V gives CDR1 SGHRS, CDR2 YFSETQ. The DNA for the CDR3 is TGCGCCAGCAGCTCCTCGGGAGGGGTAACTGAAGCTTTCTTT. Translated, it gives CASSSSGGVTEAFF.

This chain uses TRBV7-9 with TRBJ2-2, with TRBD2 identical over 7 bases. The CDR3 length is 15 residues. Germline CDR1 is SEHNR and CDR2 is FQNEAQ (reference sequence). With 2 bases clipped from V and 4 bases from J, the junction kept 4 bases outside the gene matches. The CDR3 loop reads CASSLWGTTTGELFF. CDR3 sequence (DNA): TGTGCCAGCAGCTTATGGGGGACTACCACCGGGGAGCTGTTTTTT.

The CDR3 DNA reads TGTGCCAGCAGCTTGGTCGGGACAGGGGAAGCTTTCTTT. Residues: CASSLVGTGEAFF. The V gene is TRBV5-6, the J gene TRBJ1-1, with 9 bases lining up with TRBD1. The CDR3 covers 13 residues. With 0 bases clipped from V and 8 bases from J, the junction kept 2 bases outside the gene matches. CDR1 and CDR2 (germline): SGHDT, YYEEEE.

The CDR3 here is CASSFTGGTEAFF. The CDR3 DNA reads as TGTGCCAGCAGCTTCACAGGGGGCACTGAAGCTTTCTTT. The chain uses TRBV5-4 and TRBJ1-1, with 8 bases identical to TRBD1. J lost 4 bases, V lost 2 bases, and 1 base had no gene match. The CDR3 is 13 amino acids. CDR1 and CDR2 from the germline V gene are SGHNT and YYREEE (reference sequence).

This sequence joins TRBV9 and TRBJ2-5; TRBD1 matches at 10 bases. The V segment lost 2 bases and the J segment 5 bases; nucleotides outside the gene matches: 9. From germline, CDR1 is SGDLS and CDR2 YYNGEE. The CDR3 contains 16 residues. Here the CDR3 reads CASSVGGGTGVETQYF. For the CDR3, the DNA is TGTGCCAGCAGCGTGGGTGGCGGGACAGGGGTGGAGACCCAGTACTTC.

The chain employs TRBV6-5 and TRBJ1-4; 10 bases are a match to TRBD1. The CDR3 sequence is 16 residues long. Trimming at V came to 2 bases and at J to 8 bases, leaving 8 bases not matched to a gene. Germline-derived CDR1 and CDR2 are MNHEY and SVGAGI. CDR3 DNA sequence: TGTGCCAGCAGTTACACCCTGGACAGGGGGAACGAAAAACTGTTTTTT. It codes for CASSYTLDRGNEKLFF.

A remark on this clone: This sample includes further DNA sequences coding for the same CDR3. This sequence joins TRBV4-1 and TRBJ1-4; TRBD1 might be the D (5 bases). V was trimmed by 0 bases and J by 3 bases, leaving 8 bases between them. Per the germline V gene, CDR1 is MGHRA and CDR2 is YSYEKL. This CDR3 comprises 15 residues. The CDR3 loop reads CASSQDDRANEKLFF. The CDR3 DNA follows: TGCGCCAGCAGCCAAGATGACAGAGCTAATGAAAAACTGTTTTTT.